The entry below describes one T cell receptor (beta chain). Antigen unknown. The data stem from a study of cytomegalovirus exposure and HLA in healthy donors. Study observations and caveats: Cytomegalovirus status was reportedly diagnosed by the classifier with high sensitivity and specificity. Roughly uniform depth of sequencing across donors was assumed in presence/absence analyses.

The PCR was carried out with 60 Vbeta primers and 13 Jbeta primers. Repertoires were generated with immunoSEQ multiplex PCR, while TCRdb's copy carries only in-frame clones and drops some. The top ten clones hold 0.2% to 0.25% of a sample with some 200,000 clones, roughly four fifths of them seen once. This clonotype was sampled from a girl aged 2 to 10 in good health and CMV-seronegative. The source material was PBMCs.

The CDR3 protein is CASSLEWSVGTEAFF. The CDR3 bases are TGTGCCAGCAGCTTGGAATGGAGTGTTGGCACTGAAGCTTTCTTT. The rearrangement joins TRBV5-6 to TRBJ1-1; no clear D gene. With 0 bases removed from V and 4 bases from J, the gap between germline ends came to 13 bases. Germline lookup yields CDR1 SGHDT and CDR2 YYEEEE. The CDR3 totals 15 residues. Full variable domain (rest looked up from reference TRBV5-6 and TRBJ1-1): DAGVTQSPTHLIKTRGQQVTLRCSPKSGHDTVSWYQQALGQGPQFIFQYYEEEERQRGNFPDRFSGHQFPNYSSELNVNALLLGDSALYLCASSLEWSVGTEAFFGQGTRLTVV.